One sample yielded the 6 T cell receptor beta chains listed below, sequenced in a study of early T cells in non-severe SARS-CoV-2 infection. TCRdb independently ran MiXCR on the 5' RACE reads; one entry per CDR3 protein. The table lists around 37,000 distinct CDR3 sequences, 9.9% of them singletons. Sequencing input: whole blood. These receptors originate from an adult who was a healthcare worker with PCR-confirmed SARS-CoV-2 infection or an uninfected control (not recorded which).

Many counts were recorded for this clonotype. The rearrangement joins TRBV21-1 to TRBJ2-6; the table calls TRBD1, which could not be checked here. TRBV21-1 is given as a pseudogene. The CDR3 length is 18 residues. This chain's CDR3 is CASGRRERGVAGANVLTF. CDR3 sequence (DNA): TGTGCCAGCGGCCGCCGGGAGCGGGGGGTCGCTGGGGCCAACGTCCTGACTTTC.

This clonotype came up many times. The genes are TRBV7-8 and TRBJ1-3; a weak D match, TRBD1 (5 bases). This CDR3 region has 16 residues. CDR1 is SGHVS and CDR2 is FQNEAQ in the germline V gene. V gave up 3 bases and J gave up 0 bases, with 12 bases separating them. This CDR3 is CASSLYRSYSGNTIYF. Here the CDR3 DNA reads TGTGCCAGCAGCTTGTACAGGTCATACTCTGGAAACACCATATATTTT.

This clonotype was recorded many times. The rearrangement links TRBV15 to TRBJ1-2, with a tentative D call TRBD1 (5 bases). V was pared by 0 bases and J by 8 bases, with 13 bases between. Germline V lookup: CDR1 LNHNV, CDR2 YYDKDF (reference sequence). The CDR3 loop spans 14 amino acids. The DNA of the CDR3 is TGTGCCACCAGCAGAGATCAGGACATTGACGGCTACACCTTC. Encoded protein: CATSRDQDIDGYTF.

V usage is TRBV20-1 and J usage is TRBJ2-3; maybe TRBD2 (6 bases). V gave up 2 bases and J gave up 6 bases, with 15 bases separating them. Germline CDR1 reads DFQATT; CDR2 reads SNEGSKA (reference sequence). This CDR3 has 14 amino acids. The chain's CDR3 is CSARLPGVTDTQYF. CDR3 bases: TGCAGTGCTAGACTTCCGGGGGTCACCGATACGCAGTATTTT.

Many counts were recorded for this clonotype. V and J are TRBV7-2 and TRBJ2-5; 8 nucleotides match TRBD2. V lost 1 base and J lost 7; bases outside the gene matches: 23. This CDR3 region has 20 residues. Germline lookup yields CDR1 SGHTA and CDR2 FQGNSA. The CDR3 DNA reads as TGTGCCAGCAGCTTAGAGGCCCTCCTTACCCTTGAACGGGGGGGGCGGACCCAGTACTTC. Protein product: CASSLEALLTLERGGRTQYF. Full variable domain (missing parts from reference TRBV7-2 and TRBJ2-5): GAGVSQSPSNKVTEKGKDVELRCDPISGHTALYWYRQSLGQGLEFLIYFQGNSAPDKSGLPSDRFSAERTGGSVSTLTIQRTQQEDSAVYLCASSLEALLTLERGGRTQYFGPGTRLLVL.

The chain links TRBV27 to TRBJ1-5; perhaps TRBD1 as D (5 bases). V shed 5 bases and J shed 1 base, with 9 bases lying between them. Per the germline V gene, CDR1 is MNHEY and CDR2 is SMNVEV (reference sequence). There are 14 residues in the CDR3. The CDR3 spells CASSARESNQPQHF. The CDR3 DNA sequence: TGTGCCAGCAGTGCCAGGGAGAGCAATCAGCCCCAGCATTTT.